This TCR beta chain stems from a study of blood T cell repertoires in COVID-19. Study-wide background: Italy, Spain and the United States were the sources of the convalescent and acute COVID-19 samples. The cDNA or gDNA used as material had been derived from T cells, B-cell-depleted T cells, or PBMCs.

The CDR3 loop spans 14 amino acids. V lost 1 base, J lost 2 bases, and 7 bases lay in between. Germline V gives CDR1 SNHLY, CDR2 FYNNEI. Original methodology: Amplification of reference gene primers provided the estimated nucleated cell counts. The table came from immunoSEQ multiplex PCR; TCRdb's copy has only in-frame clones and leaves some out. The V and J calls and clone size are taken from that table; D and trimming were inferred from the DNA. The repertoire includes roughly 150,000 clones, roughly 89% of them detected once, and less than 5.5% sits in the top ten. This chain links TRBV2 with TRBJ2-3; no clear D. The receptor was derived from a human donor in a cohort sampled during active COVID-19. Sequenced material: peripheral blood. CDR3: CASSEEQITDTQYF. CDR3 DNA: TGTGCCAGCAGTGAAGAACAGATCACAGATACGCAGTATTTT. Full variable domain (outside the CDR3, taken from reference TRBV2 and TRBJ2-3): EPEVTQTPSHQVTQMGQEVILRCVPISNHLYFYWYRQILGQKVEFLVSFYNNEISEKSEIFDDQFSVERPDGSNFTLKIRSTKLEDSAMYFCASSEEQITDTQYFGPGTRLTVL.